This T cell receptor (beta chain) came from a study of CD8 T cells in ankylosing spondylitis. Germline V gene sequence: CDR1 MDHEN, CDR2 SYDVKM. There are 16 residues in the CDR3. V was pared by 6 bases and J by 0 bases, with 15 bases between. Molecular-barcoded quantitative 5'-RACE produced these TCR beta libraries. Via MiXCR, TCRdb re-called the 5' RACE reads, giving one row per CDR3 protein. There are roughly 35,000 distinct CDR3 sequences in the sample; 8% to 13% occur only once, and 20% lies in the top ten. With regard to this clonotype: Its antigen is unidentified.

Study conclusions and caveats: Disease-associated clonotypes exhibited CD8+ identity and were relatively infrequent in peripheral blood.

J is TRBJ1-5 and V is TRBV28; possible D gene TRBD1, 6 bases. Material for sequencing was synovial fluid, either unsorted or a sorted T cell fraction (not recorded which). This receptor was taken from a male donor with ankylosing spondylitis. The CDR3 nucleotides read TGTGCCAGCAGAGAAGGGGGGGGCTATAGCAATCAGCCCCAGCATTTT. Amino acid sequence: CASREGGGYSNQPQHF.